One sample yielded the 21 T cell receptor beta chains listed below, sequenced in a study of T cell repertoires in aging, cancer and after chemotherapy. A mixed TRB-A/B primer pool amplified rearranged TRB by multiplex touch-down PCR. One entry per CDR3 protein results from TCRdb running MiXCR on the multiplex PCR reads. Here the sample spans 10,000 to 12,000 distinct CDR3 sequences, 32% being singletons. The template was genomic DNA from peripheral blood, not RNA. Sequenced input: blood. These receptor sequences come from a human donor in good health.

V gene TRBV14 combines with J gene TRBJ1-3; the D is unclear. Germline CDR1 SGHDN, CDR2 FVKESK. V lost 1 base and J lost 0, with 13 bases in between. This CDR3 spans 17 amino acids. CDR3 sequence (DNA): TGTGCCAGCAGCCAAGGATTCGGCAGCTACTCTGGAAACACCATATATTTT. It is translated as CASSQGFGSYSGNTIYF.

In its sample, this clonotype was seen once. A read error may account for a junction end that differs from germline. The rearrangement links TRBV30 to TRBJ2-3; D remains unclear. The CDR3 sequence is 17 residues long. Germline CDR1 and CDR2: GTSNPN and SVGIG (reference sequence). The CDR3: CAWSVDWIGPSTDTRYF. CDR3 nucleotide sequence: TGTGCCTGGAGTGTAGATTGGATTGGTCCAAGCACAGATACGCGGTATTTT. Looking up the rest from reference TRBV30 and TRBJ2-3 gives the full variable domain: SQTIHQWPATLVQPVGSPLSLECTVEGTSNPNLYWYRQAAGRGLQLLFYSVGIGQISSEVPQNLSASRPQDRQFILSSKKLLLSDSGFYLCAWSVDWIGPSTDTRYFGPGTRLTVL.

This clonotype was picked up a small number of times. V usage is TRBV5-4 and J usage is TRBJ2-7, with 8 nucleotides matching TRBD1. The CDR3 is 15 residues long. The J segment lost 9 bases and the V segment lost 0 bases, leaving 11 bases of the junction unmatched. CDR1 is SGHNT, CDR2 YYREEE, per germline (reference sequence). The CDR3 region is CASSLAGGALSRQYF. DNA for the CDR3: TGTGCCAGCAGCTTGGCAGGGGGCGCATTGTCAAGGCAGTACTTC.

V usage is TRBV6-5 and J usage is TRBJ2-7; 9 nucleotides align to TRBD1. There are 13 residues in the CDR3. Per the germline V gene, CDR1 is MNHEY and CDR2 is SVGAGI. V shed 5 bases and J 7 bases; nucleotides not matched to a gene: 6. CDR3 loop: CASSDRGLKEQYF. For the CDR3, the DNA is TGTGCCAGCAGTGACAGGGGGTTAAAGGAGCAGTACTTC.

The V call is TRBV18, the J call TRBJ2-7; D gene ambiguous. V was clipped by 3 bases and J by 5 bases, with 17 bases between them. This CDR3 contains 15 residues. Germline CDR1 KGHSH, CDR2 LQKENI. CDR3 loop: CASSPKVLGRDEQYF. The CDR3 DNA follows: TGTGCCAGCTCACCGAAAGTTTTGGGTCGCGACGAGCAGTACTTC.

The V gene is TRBV7-6, the J gene TRBJ2-3; possible D gene TRBD2, 7 bases. The CDR3 covers 15 residues. From germline, CDR1 is SGHVS and CDR2 FNYEAQ. Trimming left V 4 bases short and J 5 bases short, with 16 bases between. Here the CDR3 DNA reads TGTGCCAGCAGCTGGGGGCCTTGGGGGGGAGATACGCAGTATTTT. Its translation: CASSWGPWGGDTQYF.

A few counts support this clonotype. The chain employs TRBV6-1 and TRBJ2-7; TRBD1 is a possible D gene (6 bases). Trimming took off 8 bases at V and 3 bases at J, with 11 bases between the two ends. The CDR3 contains 12 residues. CDR1 MNHNS and CDR2 SASEGT come from the germline V gene. The CDR3 region is CASAPDSYEQYF. In DNA form, the CDR3 reads TGTGCCAGCGCCCCGGACAGCTACGAGCAGTACTTC.

The chain carries TRBV20-1 and TRBJ2-7; 12 nucleotides line up with TRBD1. V was pared by 5 bases and J by 4 bases, with 9 bases of the junction left unmatched. The CDR3 is made up of 15 amino acids. CDR1 DFQATT and CDR2 SNEGSKA come from the germline V gene (reference sequence). CDR3 loop: CSAGARDRGQYEQYF. The CDR3, as DNA: TGCAGTGCTGGAGCCCGGGACAGGGGGCAATACGAGCAGTACTTC.

The chain combines TRBV20-1 with TRBJ2-1; 9 bases line up with TRBD2. The germline V gene encodes CDR1 DFQATT and CDR2 SNEGSKA (reference sequence). With V trimmed by 3 bases and J by 2 bases, 5 bases remained unmatched. CDR3 length equals 15 residues. The CDR3 here is CSARNSGSAYNEQFF. In DNA form, the CDR3 reads TGCAGTGCTAGGAATAGCGGGAGCGCCTACAATGAGCAGTTCTTC.

This clonotype was recorded a few times. This rearrangement joins TRBV5-6 to TRBJ1-5, with 7 bases fitting TRBD1. V lost 2 bases to trimming and J lost 6 bases; unmatched junction nucleotides: 14. The CDR3 covers 17 residues. Germline CDR1 reads SGHDT; CDR2 reads YYEEEE. This CDR3 reads CASSFGTVSLGIQPQHF. CDR3 bases: TGTGCCAGCAGCTTCGGGACAGTCTCCCTGGGGATTCAGCCCCAGCATTTT. Combining the CDR3 with reference TRBV5-6 and TRBJ1-5 gives the whole variable domain DAGVTQSPTHLIKTRGQQVTLRCSPKSGHDTVSWYQQALGQGPQFIFQYYEEEERQRGNFPDRFSGHQFPNYSSELNVNALLLGDSALYLCASSFGTVSLGIQPQHFGDGTRLSIL.

The chain links TRBV5-6 to TRBJ1-2; TRBD1 aligns across 9 bases. The CDR3 is made up of 21 amino acids. With 5 bases clipped from V and 12 bases from J, the junction kept 35 bases outside the gene matches. The V gene's germline CDR1 is SGHDT and CDR2 YYEEEE. Written as DNA, the CDR3 is TGTGCCAGCAGTCCAGGACAGGGGAGAGTCTATGGGAGGTTAGAGCGGTTGTTAGACACCTTC. Amino acids: CASSPGQGRVYGRLERLLDTF.

In this sample, this clonotype is medium-sized (0.01 to 0.1%). The chain is built from TRBV19 and TRBJ2-1; 8 bases align to TRBD2. This CDR3 contains 15 residues. The germline CDR1 and CDR2 sequences are LNHDA and SQIVND (reference sequence). With 2 bases clipped from V and 9 bases from J, the junction kept 9 bases outside the gene matches. The CDR3 region is CASSILGLAIGEQFF. The CDR3 nucleotides are TGTGCCAGTAGTATATTAGGACTAGCCATCGGTGAGCAGTTCTTC.

The chain links TRBV6-5 to TRBJ2-5; no definite D call. CDR1 and CDR2 (germline): MNHEY, SVGAGI. The V end lost 0 bases, the J end lost 1 base, and 12 bases lay between the germline ends. This CDR3 is built from 16 residues. As DNA, the CDR3 is TGTGCCAGCAGTTACTCTTTGGCGGCAGGCCAAGAGACCCAGTACTTC. Its translation is CASSYSLAAGQETQYF.

CDR3: CASSTLWNEQFF. The CDR3, as DNA: TGTGCCAGCAGTACACTTTGGAATGAGCAGTTCTTC. The genes are TRBV6-5 and TRBJ2-1, with D hard to call. V gave up 5 bases and J gave up 7 bases, with 9 bases separating them. Germline V gene sequence: CDR1 MNHEY, CDR2 SVGAGI. The CDR3 covers 12 residues.

The chain recombines TRBV28 with TRBJ2-7, with TRBD1 matching over 12 bases. Germline lookup yields CDR1 MDHEN and CDR2 SYDVKM. The CDR3 covers 15 residues. Unmatched junction bases numbered 9, after V lost 8 bases and J lost 4 bases. Here the CDR3 reads CASRVGTGGVYEQYF. DNA for the CDR3: TGTGCCAGCCGAGTCGGGACAGGGGGCGTTTACGAGCAGTACTTC.

This clonotype has just a few counts. The chain couples TRBV6-5 to TRBJ2-7; 8 bases map to TRBD1. Germline V gives CDR1 MNHEY, CDR2 SVGAGI. The CDR3 is made up of 15 amino acids. V was pared by 2 bases and J by 4 bases, with 7 bases of the junction left unmatched. The CDR3 bases are TGTGCCAGCAGTTACGTTCAGGGGGCGGGTTACGAGCAGTACTTC. Residues: CASSYVQGAGYEQYF.

The chain joins TRBV19 to TRBJ1-5; a possible D gene is TRBD1 (6 bases). Germline-derived CDR1 and CDR2 are LNHDA and SQIVND (reference sequence). The CDR3 has 14 residues. Trimming removed 6 bases from V and 6 bases from J, with 15 bases in between. In nucleotides, the CDR3 is TGTGCCAGTAGGACCCAGGGGTCTGCTCAGCCCCAGCATTTT. It specifies CASRTQGSAQPQHF. The full variable domain, completed using reference TRBV19 and TRBJ1-5, is DGGITQSPKYLFRKEGQNVTLSCEQNLNHDAMYWYRQDPGQGLRLIYYSQIVNDFQKGDIAEGYSVSREKKESFPLTVTSAQKNPTAFYLCASRTQGSAQPQHFGDGTRLSIL.

A few counts support this clonotype. This chain links TRBV5-4 with TRBJ1-1; D is possibly TRBD1 (6 bases). The V end was cut by 4 bases, the J end by 6 bases, with 16 bases between. This CDR3 has 14 amino acids. The V gene's germline CDR1 is SGHNT and CDR2 YYREEE (reference sequence). Written as DNA, the CDR3 is TGTGCCAGCAGCCGGAACAGGGACCTCTCTGAAGCTTTCTTT. This codes for CASSRNRDLSEAFF.

The chain combines TRBV10-1 with TRBJ1-1; TRBD1 might be the D (6 bases). The CDR3 totals 13 residues. The germline V gene encodes CDR1 WNHNN and CDR2 SYGVQD (reference sequence). Deletions cut 6 bases from V and 6 bases from J, with 14 bases between. Written as DNA, the CDR3 is TGCGCCAGCAGGGCTTCAGGGGAGGCTGAAGCTTTCTTT. It translates to CASRASGEAEAFF.

On this clonotype itself: It may be a read error: a sequence one base away is much more abundant. The V gene is TRBV29-1, the J gene TRBJ1-1, with D maybe TRBD1 (5 bases). V shed 3 bases and J shed 3 bases, with 8 bases lying between them. The CDR3 is 12 residues long. CDR1 and CDR2 from the germline V gene are SQVTM and ANQGSEA. In DNA form, the CDR3 reads TGCAGCGTTGAGAGGGACGACACTGAAGCTTTCTTT. The encoded protein is CSVERDDTEAFF.

In its sample, this clonotype is medium-sized. J is TRBJ1-2 and V is TRBV19; 8 nucleotides line up with TRBD1. V was pared by 5 bases and J by 6 bases, with 5 bases of the junction left unmatched. The CDR3 is 13 residues long. In germline, CDR1 is LNHDA, CDR2 SQIVND (reference sequence). In DNA, the CDR3 is TGTGCCAGTAGTGACAGGGGCTGGGATGGCTACACCTTC. It is translated as CASSDRGWDGYTF.